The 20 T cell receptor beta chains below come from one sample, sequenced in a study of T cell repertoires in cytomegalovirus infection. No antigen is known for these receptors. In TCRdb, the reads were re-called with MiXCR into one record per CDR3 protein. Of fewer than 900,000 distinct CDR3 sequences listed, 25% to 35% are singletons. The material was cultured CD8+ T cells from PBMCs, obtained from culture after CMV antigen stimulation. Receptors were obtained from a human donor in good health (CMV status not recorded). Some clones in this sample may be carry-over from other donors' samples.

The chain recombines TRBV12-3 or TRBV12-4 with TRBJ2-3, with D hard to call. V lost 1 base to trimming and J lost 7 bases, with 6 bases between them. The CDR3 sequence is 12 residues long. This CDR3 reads CASSLESYTQYF. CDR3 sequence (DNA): TGTGCCAGCAGTTTAGAAAGTTATACGCAGTATTTT.

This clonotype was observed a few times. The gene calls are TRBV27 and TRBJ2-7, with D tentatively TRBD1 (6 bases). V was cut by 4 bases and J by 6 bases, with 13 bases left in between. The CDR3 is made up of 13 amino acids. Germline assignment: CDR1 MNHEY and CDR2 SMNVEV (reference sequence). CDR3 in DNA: TGTGCCAGCAGTTCTGAACCAGGGGTCGAGCAGTACGTC. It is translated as CASSSEPGVEQYV.

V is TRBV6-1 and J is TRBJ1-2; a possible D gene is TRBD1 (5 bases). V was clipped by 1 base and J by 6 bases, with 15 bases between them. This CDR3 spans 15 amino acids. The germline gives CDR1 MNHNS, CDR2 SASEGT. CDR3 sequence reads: CASSEGGHRLHGYTF. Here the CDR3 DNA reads TGTGCCAGCAGTGAAGGTGGACACCGCCTCCATGGCTACACCTTC.

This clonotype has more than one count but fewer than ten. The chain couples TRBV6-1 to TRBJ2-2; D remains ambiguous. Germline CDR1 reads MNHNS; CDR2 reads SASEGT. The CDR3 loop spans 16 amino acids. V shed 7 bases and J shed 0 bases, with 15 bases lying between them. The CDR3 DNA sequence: TGTGCCAGCACCCTCATCGCGGCTCCGAACACCGGGGAGCTGTTTTTT. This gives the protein CASTLIAAPNTGELFF.

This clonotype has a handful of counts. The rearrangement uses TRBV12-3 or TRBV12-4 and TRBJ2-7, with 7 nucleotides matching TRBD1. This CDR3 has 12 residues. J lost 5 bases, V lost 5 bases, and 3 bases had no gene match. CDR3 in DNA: TGTGCCAGCAGTCCGACAGGGCACGAGCAGTACTTC. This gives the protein CASSPTGHEQYF.

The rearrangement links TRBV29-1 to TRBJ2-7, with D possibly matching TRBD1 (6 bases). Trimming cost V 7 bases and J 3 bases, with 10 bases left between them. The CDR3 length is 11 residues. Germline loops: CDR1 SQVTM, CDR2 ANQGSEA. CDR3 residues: CSAGDNYEQYV. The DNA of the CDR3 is TGCAGCGCAGGGGACAACTACGAGCAGTACGTC.

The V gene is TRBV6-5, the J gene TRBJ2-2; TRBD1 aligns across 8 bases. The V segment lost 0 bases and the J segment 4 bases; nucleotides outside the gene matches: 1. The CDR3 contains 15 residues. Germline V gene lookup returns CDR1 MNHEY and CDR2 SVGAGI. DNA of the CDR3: TGTGCCAGCAGTTACTCACAGGGGGTCACCGGGGAGCTGTTTTTT. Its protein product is CASSYSQGVTGELFF.

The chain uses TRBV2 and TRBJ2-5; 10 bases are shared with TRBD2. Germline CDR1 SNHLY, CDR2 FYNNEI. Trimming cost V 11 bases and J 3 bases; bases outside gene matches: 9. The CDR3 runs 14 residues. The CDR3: CACHPLAGEETQYF. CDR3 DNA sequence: TGTGCCTGCCACCCCCTAGCGGGGGAAGAGACCCAGTACTTC.

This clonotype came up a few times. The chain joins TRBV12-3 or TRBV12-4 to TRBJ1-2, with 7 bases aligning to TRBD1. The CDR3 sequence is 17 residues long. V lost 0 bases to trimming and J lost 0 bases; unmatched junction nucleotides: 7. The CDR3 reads CASSLARRGLANYGYTF. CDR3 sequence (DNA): TGTGCCAGCAGTTTAGCCCGGAGGGGGCTTGCTAACTATGGCTACACCTTC.

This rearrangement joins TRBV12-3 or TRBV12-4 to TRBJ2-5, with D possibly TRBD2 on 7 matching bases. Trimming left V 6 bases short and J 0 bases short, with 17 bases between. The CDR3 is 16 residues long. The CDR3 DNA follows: TGTGCCAGCAGGAGGTTGGGGGGGGCAGACCAAGAGACCCAGTACTTC. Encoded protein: CASRRLGGADQETQYF.

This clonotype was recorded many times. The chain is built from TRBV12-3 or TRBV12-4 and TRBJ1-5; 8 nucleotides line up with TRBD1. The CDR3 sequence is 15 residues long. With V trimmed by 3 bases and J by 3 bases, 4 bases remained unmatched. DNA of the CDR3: TGTGCCAGCAGTTTGGAGACAGGGGTCAATCAGCCCCAGCATTTT. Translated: CASSLETGVNQPQHF.

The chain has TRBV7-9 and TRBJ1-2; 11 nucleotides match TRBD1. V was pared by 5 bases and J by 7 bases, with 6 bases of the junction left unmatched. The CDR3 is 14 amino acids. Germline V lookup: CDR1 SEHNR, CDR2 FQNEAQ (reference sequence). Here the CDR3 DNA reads TGTGCCAGCAGCAACCGGACAGGGGGCCTTGGCTACACCTTC. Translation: CASSNRTGGLGYTF.

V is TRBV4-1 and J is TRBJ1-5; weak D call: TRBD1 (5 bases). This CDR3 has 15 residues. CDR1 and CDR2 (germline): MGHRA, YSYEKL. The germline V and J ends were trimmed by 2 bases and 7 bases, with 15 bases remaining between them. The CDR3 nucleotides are TGCGCCAGCAGCCAACCCGGGACTGGAAGACAGCCCCAGCATTTT. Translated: CASSQPGTGRQPQHF.

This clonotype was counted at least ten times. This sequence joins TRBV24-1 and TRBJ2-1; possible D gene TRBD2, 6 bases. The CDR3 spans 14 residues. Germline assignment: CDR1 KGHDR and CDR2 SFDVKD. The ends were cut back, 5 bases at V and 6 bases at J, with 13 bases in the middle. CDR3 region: CATSAVTSRNEQFF. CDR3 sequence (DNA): TGTGCCACCAGTGCTGTCACTAGCCGCAATGAGCAGTTCTTC.

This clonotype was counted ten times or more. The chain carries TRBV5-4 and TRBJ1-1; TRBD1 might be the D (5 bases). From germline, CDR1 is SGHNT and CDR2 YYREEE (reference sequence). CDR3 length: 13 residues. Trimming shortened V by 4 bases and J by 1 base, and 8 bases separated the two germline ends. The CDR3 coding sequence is TGTGCCAGCAGCCCGGGGCAGAACACTGAAGCTTTCTTT. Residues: CASSPGQNTEAFF.

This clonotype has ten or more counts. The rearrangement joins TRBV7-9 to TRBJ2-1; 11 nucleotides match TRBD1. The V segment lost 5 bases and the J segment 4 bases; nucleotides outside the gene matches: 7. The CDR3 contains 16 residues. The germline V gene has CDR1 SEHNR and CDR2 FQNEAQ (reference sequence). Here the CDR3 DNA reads TGTGCCAGCAGCCCGCGGGACAGGGGGACGTACAATGAGCAGTTCTTC. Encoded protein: CASSPRDRGTYNEQFF.

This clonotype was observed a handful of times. CDR3 loop: CASSYARDRPMEKLFF. Here the CDR3 DNA reads TGTGCCAGCAGTTACGCCCGGGACAGGCCTATGGAAAAACTGTTTTTT. The chain joins TRBV6-5 to TRBJ1-4, with 8 nucleotides matching TRBD1. The V gene's germline CDR1 is MNHEY and CDR2 SVGAGI. The CDR3 totals 16 residues. V shed 2 bases, J shed 8 bases, and the junction held 10 bases outside the gene matches.

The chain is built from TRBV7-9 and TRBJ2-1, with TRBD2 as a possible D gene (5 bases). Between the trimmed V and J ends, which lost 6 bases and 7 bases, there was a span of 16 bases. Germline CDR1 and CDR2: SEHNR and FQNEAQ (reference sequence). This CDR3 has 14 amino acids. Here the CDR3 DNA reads TGTGCCAGCAGGGAGGCCCAGAGTAATAATGAGCAGTTCTTC. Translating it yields CASREAQSNNEQFF.

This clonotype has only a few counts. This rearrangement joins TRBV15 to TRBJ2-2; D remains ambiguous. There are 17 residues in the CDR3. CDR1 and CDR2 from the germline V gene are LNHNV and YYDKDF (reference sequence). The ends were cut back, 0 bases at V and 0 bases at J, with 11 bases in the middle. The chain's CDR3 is CATSRDLGQTNTGELFF. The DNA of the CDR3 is TGTGCCACCAGCAGAGATCTCGGGCAAACGAACACCGGGGAGCTGTTTTTT. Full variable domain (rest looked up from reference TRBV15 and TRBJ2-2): DAMVIQNPRYQVTQFGKPVTLSCSQTLNHNVMYWYQQKSSQAPKLLFHYYDKDFNNEADTPDNFQSRRPNTSFCFLDIRSPGLGDTAMYLCATSRDLGQTNTGELFFGEGSRLTVL.

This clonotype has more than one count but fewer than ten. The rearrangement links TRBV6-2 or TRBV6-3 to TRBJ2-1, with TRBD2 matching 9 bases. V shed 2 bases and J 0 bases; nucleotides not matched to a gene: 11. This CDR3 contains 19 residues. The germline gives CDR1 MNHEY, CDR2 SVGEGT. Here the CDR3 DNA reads TGTGCCAGCAGTTACCCGCCTAGCGGGGACTCGGGCTCCTACAATGAGCAGTTCTTC. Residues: CASSYPPSGDSGSYNEQFF.